Following are 29 T cell receptor beta chains from one sample sequenced in a study of cytotoxic CD8 clonotypes in ibrutinib-treated CLL. Clones were read by immunoSEQ multiplex PCR, and TCRdb kept only the in-frame ones, dropping some. The sample includes approximately 340,000 clones, roughly 67% of them seen just once. The material was PBMCs, obtained after 36 months of ibrutinib treatment. Receptor source: a human donor with chronic lymphocytic leukemia.

J is TRBJ2-5 and V is TRBV7-6; 10 bases line up with TRBD1. The CDR3 runs to 15 residues. Germline CDR1 and CDR2: SGHVS and FNYEAQ. Unmatched junction bases numbered 7, after V lost 4 bases and J lost 5 bases. The DNA for the CDR3 is TGTGCCAGCAGCTCGGGGACAGGGGTTTTGGAGACCCAGTACTTC. Translation gives CASSSGTGVLETQYF.

The V and J genes are TRBV6-5 and TRBJ2-7; the D gene is possibly TRBD2 (6 bases). Deletions cut 0 bases from V and 4 bases from J, with 13 bases between. CDR3 length equals 15 residues. The germline CDR1 and CDR2 sequences are MNHEY and SVGAGI. The CDR3: CASSYSWGLGYEQYF. The CDR3 DNA follows: TGTGCCAGCAGTTACTCATGGGGACTGGGATACGAGCAGTACTTC.

The chain is built from TRBV6-6 and TRBJ1-2; TRBD1 might be the D (5 bases). V dropped 9 bases and J dropped 2 bases, with 22 bases sitting between them. The germline V gene encodes CDR1 MNHNY and CDR2 SVGAGI (reference sequence). This CDR3 is 16 amino acids long. For the CDR3, the DNA is TGTGCCAGTAGCAATGGGCGGGGCAGACAAAACTATGGCTACACCTTC. The encoded protein is CASSNGRGRQNYGYTF.

The chain is built from TRBV27 and TRBJ2-5; D gene uncertain. Trimming took off 2 bases at V and 5 bases at J, with 9 bases between the two ends. Germline loops: CDR1 MNHEY, CDR2 SMNVEV (reference sequence). The CDR3 spans 13 residues. CDR3 amino acids: CASSLKIRETQYF. The CDR3 region has the DNA TGTGCCAGCAGTTTAAAGATTCGGGAGACCCAGTACTTC.

The genes are TRBV5-1 and TRBJ2-5; TRBD2 aligns across 11 bases. Germline V lookup: CDR1 SGHRS, CDR2 YFSETQ. V dropped 0 bases and J dropped 5; count of bases not matched to a gene: 12. The CDR3 is 18 residues long. The CDR3: CASSLGTSGGQQGETQYF. For the CDR3, the DNA is TGCGCCAGCAGCTTGGGTACTAGCGGGGGCCAACAGGGTGAGACCCAGTACTTC.

J is TRBJ2-1 and V is TRBV5-6, with D possibly being TRBD1 or TRBD2 (6 bases each). Between the trimmed V and J ends, which lost 5 bases and 14 bases, there was a span of 14 bases. Germline V gives CDR1 SGHDT, CDR2 YYEEEE. The CDR3 has 11 amino acids. For the CDR3, the DNA is TGTGCCAGCAGTCAAGGGGGGTGGGAGTTCTTC. Translating gives CASSQGGWEFF.

The chain links TRBV27 to TRBJ2-3; 8 bases are shared with TRBD2. The CDR3 spans 18 residues. The germline CDR1 and CDR2 sequences are MNHEY and SMNVEV (reference sequence). Germline trimming cut 3 bases from V and 4 bases from J; bases unmatched to any gene: 15. The CDR3 reads CASSFSPAASGFSDTQYF. DNA of the CDR3: TGTGCCAGCAGTTTCTCCCCAGCGGCTAGCGGGTTCTCAGATACGCAGTATTTT.

The rearrangement links TRBV5-6 to TRBJ2-7; D gene unclear. Germline V CDR1 and CDR2: SGHDT, YYEEEE. V was shortened by 1 base and J by 2 bases, with 4 bases between the two germline ends. The CDR3 contains 12 residues. CDR3 region: CASSLWTYEQYF. The DNA of the CDR3 is TGTGCCAGCAGCTTGTGGACCTACGAGCAGTACTTC.

The J gene is TRBJ1-6, the V gene TRBV11-3; D remains ambiguous. The V end was cut by 2 bases, the J end by 4 bases, with 6 bases between. The CDR3 covers 14 residues. The germline V gene has CDR1 SGHNT and CDR2 YENEEA. The CDR3 coding sequence is TGTGCCAGCAGCTTATCCGGTTATAATTCACCCCTCCACTTT. Amino acid sequence: CASSLSGYNSPLHF.

The chain has TRBV14 and TRBJ1-4; D is perhaps TRBD1 (6 bases). Deletions cut 5 bases from V and 5 bases from J, with 15 bases between. Germline assignment: CDR1 SGHDN and CDR2 FVKESK. The CDR3 has 15 amino acids. CDR3 region: CASSAWRTVNEKLFF. The DNA of the CDR3 is TGTGCCAGCAGCGCATGGAGGACAGTAAATGAAAAACTGTTTTTT.

This chain connects TRBV11-2 to TRBJ2-7; D may match TRBD1 or TRBD2 (7 bases each). Deletions cut 5 bases from V and 3 bases from J, with 17 bases between. There are 15 residues in the CDR3. The germline CDR1 and CDR2 sequences are SGHAT and FQNNGV. Here the CDR3 reads CASSGRGPGLYEQYF. The CDR3 region has the DNA TGTGCCAGCAGCGGGAGGGGGCCAGGGCTCTACGAGCAGTACTTC.

This chain uses TRBV29-1 with TRBJ2-3; D possibly corresponds to TRBD1 (6 bases). Trimming took 4 bases from V and 0 from J, leaving 14 bases between them. The CDR3 has 15 residues. Germline CDR1 is SQVTM and CDR2 is ANQGSEA. CDR3 in amino acids: CSVGHWDTSTDTQYF. The CDR3 bases are TGCAGCGTTGGGCACTGGGACACGAGCACAGATACGCAGTATTTT.

This chain connects TRBV5-4 to TRBJ2-3; no reliable D call. The germline V gene encodes CDR1 SGHNT and CDR2 YYREEE (reference sequence). This CDR3 comprises 12 residues. V gave up 4 bases and J gave up 6 bases, with 9 bases separating them. CDR3 in DNA: TGTGCCAGCAGCCTGGAAGGGGATACGCAGTATTTT. Translation: CASSLEGDTQYF.

This clone has just one count. The chain uses TRBV10-3 and TRBJ1-2, with a possible D match to TRBD1 (6 bases). The CDR3 has 13 amino acids. V lost 11 bases and J lost 0, with 13 bases in between. Germline CDR1 and CDR2: ENHRY and SYGVKD. In nucleotides, the CDR3 is TGTGCCTTTCGGGGGGCCGCTAACTATGGCTACACCTTC. It encodes CAFRGAANYGYTF.

This clone was recorded a few times. This chain uses TRBV4-1 with TRBJ2-5; D call uncertain. This CDR3 has 13 amino acids. In germline, CDR1 is MGHRA, CDR2 YSYEKL. V dropped 2 bases and J dropped 5 bases, with 9 bases sitting between them. DNA for the CDR3: TGCGCCAGCAGCCAATGGCGTGGGGAGACCCAGTACTTC. This encodes CASSQWRGETQYF.

J is TRBJ1-1 and V is TRBV27; D remains unclear. CDR3 length: 13 amino acids. V was cut by 0 bases and J by 4 bases, with 6 bases left in between. Looked up from germline, CDR1 is MNHEY and CDR2 is SMNVEV (reference sequence). CDR3 in amino acids: CASSLSLGTEAFF. CDR3 in DNA: TGTGCCAGCAGTTTATCGTTGGGCACTGAAGCTTTCTTT.

V and J are TRBV27 and TRBJ1-1, with D possibly being TRBD1 (5 bases). CDR1 is MNHEY, CDR2 SMNVEV, per germline (reference sequence). V was shortened by 3 bases and J by 6 bases, with 11 bases between the two germline ends. CDR3 size: 13 residues. As DNA, the CDR3 is TGTGCCAGCAGTTTCAGGACAAGCGCTGAAGCTTTCTTT. Residues: CASSFRTSAEAFF.

This sequence joins TRBV28 and TRBJ2-7; D remains ambiguous. The CDR3 totals 13 residues. Germline loops: CDR1 MDHEN, CDR2 SYDVKM. The germline V and J ends were trimmed by 0 bases and 2 bases, with 5 bases remaining between them. CDR3 loop: CASSLWGPYEQYF. The CDR3 coding sequence is TGTGCCAGCAGTTTATGGGGTCCCTACGAGCAGTACTTC.

A single count supports this clone. The chain joins TRBV5-1 to TRBJ2-5, with TRBD2 matching 8 bases. Germline loops: CDR1 SGHRS, CDR2 YFSETQ. V lost 10 bases, J lost 5 bases, and 16 bases stayed unmatched. The CDR3 length is 15 residues. Here the CDR3 reads CASQTGGAGPETQYF. The CDR3 DNA reads as TGCGCCTCACAAACCGGGGGGGCAGGACCCGAGACCCAGTACTTC.

This sequence joins TRBV4-1 and TRBJ1-1, with D perhaps matching TRBD1 (6 bases). CDR3 size: 14 residues. Germline V CDR1 and CDR2: MGHRA, YSYEKL. V lost 4 bases, J lost 1 base, and 10 bases lay in between. DNA for the CDR3: TGCGCCAGCAGCCGAGGACAGTCGAACACTGAAGCTTTCTTT. Translating gives CASSRGQSNTEAFF.

The chain carries TRBV16 and TRBJ1-5, with a tentative D call TRBD1 (5 bases). Per germline, CDR1 KGHSY and CDR2 FQNENV. The CDR3 extends over 15 amino acids. Trimming shortened V by 5 bases and J by 6 bases, and 17 bases separated the two germline ends. The CDR3 sequence: CASSSSGGSGQPQHF. CDR3 coding DNA: TGTGCCAGCAGCTCTTCGGGGGGGTCAGGTCAGCCCCAGCATTTT. Full variable domain (outside the CDR3, taken from reference TRBV16 and TRBJ1-5): GEEVAQTPKHLVRGEGQKAKLYCAPIKGHSYVFWYQQVLKNEFKFLISFQNENVFDETGMPKERFSAKCLPNSPCSLEIQATKLEDSAVYFCASSSSGGSGQPQHFGDGTRLSIL.

V usage is TRBV15 and J usage is TRBJ2-5; 10 nucleotides line up with TRBD2. The germline CDR1 and CDR2 sequences are LNHNV and YYDKDF (reference sequence). The ends lost 5 bases at V and 5 bases at J; junction bases unmatched: 17. The CDR3 has 18 amino acids. The CDR3 DNA follows: TGTGCCACCAGCTCTCCCCGGGAAGCGGGAGGGGGCCGGGAGACCCAGTACTTC. Translated, it gives CATSSPREAGGGRETQYF.

The chain carries TRBV4-1 and TRBJ2-7; 8 bases fit TRBD1. The length of the CDR3 is 14 residues. The germline CDR1 and CDR2 sequences are MGHRA and YSYEKL. Trimming removed 2 bases from V and 2 bases from J; junction bases left unmatched: 2. In DNA, the CDR3 is TGCGCCAGCAGCCAAACAGGGGGTCCCTACGAGCAGTACTTC. It translates to CASSQTGGPYEQYF.

This chain connects TRBV19 to TRBJ1-2; 9 nucleotides match TRBD1. The CDR3 covers 15 residues. The germline V gene encodes CDR1 LNHDA and CDR2 SQIVND (reference sequence). Trimming removed 6 bases from V and 8 bases from J; junction bases left unmatched: 13. CDR3 amino acids: CASRFPDRGGWGYTF. For the CDR3, the DNA is TGTGCCAGTAGATTCCCGGACAGGGGAGGTTGGGGCTACACCTTC.

This clone has more than one count but fewer than ten. The J gene is TRBJ1-5, the V gene TRBV5-6; no clear D gene. CDR3 length: 19 residues. CDR1 SGHDT and CDR2 YYEEEE come from the germline V gene. V was cut by 4 bases and J by 4 bases, with 27 bases left in between. The CDR3 sequence: CASSITPGFLSDWNQPQHF. The CDR3, as DNA: TGTGCCAGCAGCATAACCCCAGGCTTTTTGAGCGACTGGAATCAGCCCCAGCATTTT.

The chain uses TRBV5-1 and TRBJ2-1, with 10 nucleotides matching TRBD2. Trimming at V came to 4 bases and at J to 6 bases, leaving 7 bases not matched to a gene. Per germline, CDR1 SGHRS and CDR2 YFSETQ. CDR3 size: 15 residues. Here the CDR3 DNA reads TGCGCCAGCAGCCCTACTAGCGGGACTTTCAATGAGCAGTTCTTC. Its protein product is CASSPTSGTFNEQFF.

This clone has a handful of counts. This chain uses TRBV12-5 with TRBJ1-2; 8 bases match TRBD1. The CDR3 totals 16 residues. Germline loops: CDR1 LGHNT, CDR2 FRNRAP. V lost 0 bases to trimming and J lost 5 bases; unmatched junction nucleotides: 8. For the CDR3, the DNA is TGTGCTAGTGGTTTGGTAGTGGACAGGGCCACTTATGGCTACACCTTC. Translated, it gives CASGLVVDRATYGYTF.

The rearrangement uses TRBV2 and TRBJ1-5; the D gene is possibly TRBD1 (6 bases). The CDR3 totals 13 residues. Deletions cut 8 bases from V and 6 bases from J, with 14 bases between. Germline V lookup: CDR1 SNHLY, CDR2 FYNNEI. DNA of the CDR3: TGTGCCAGCCATATTGACAGGTTTCAGCCCCAGCATTTT. Protein sequence: CASHIDRFQPQHF. The entire variable domain, with the rest obtained from reference TRBV2 and TRBJ1-5, is as follows: EPEVTQTPSHQVTQMGQEVILRCVPISNHLYFYWYRQILGQKVEFLVSFYNNEISEKSEIFDDQFSVERPDGSNFTLKIRSTKLEDSAMYFCASHIDRFQPQHFGDGTRLSIL.

V and J are TRBV15 and TRBJ2-2; D is unclear. Germline CDR1 reads LNHNV; CDR2 reads YYDKDF (reference sequence). V lost 7 bases to trimming and J lost 1 base, with 19 bases between them. This CDR3 region has 17 residues. In nucleotides, the CDR3 is TGTGCCACCACCCGTGAAAAGGGCGCCGGGAACACCGGGGAGCTGTTTTTT. Translation gives CATTREKGAGNTGELFF.